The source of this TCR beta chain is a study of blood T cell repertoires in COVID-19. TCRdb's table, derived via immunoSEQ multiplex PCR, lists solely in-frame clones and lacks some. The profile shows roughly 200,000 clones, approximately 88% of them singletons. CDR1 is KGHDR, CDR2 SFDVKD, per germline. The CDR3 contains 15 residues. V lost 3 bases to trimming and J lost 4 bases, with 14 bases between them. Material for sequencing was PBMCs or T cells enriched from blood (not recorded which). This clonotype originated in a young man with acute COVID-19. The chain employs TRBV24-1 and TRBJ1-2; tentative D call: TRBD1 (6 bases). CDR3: CATSDHDTGTYGYTF. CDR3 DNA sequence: TGTGCCACCAGTGATCACGATACAGGGACCTATGGCTACACCTTC.